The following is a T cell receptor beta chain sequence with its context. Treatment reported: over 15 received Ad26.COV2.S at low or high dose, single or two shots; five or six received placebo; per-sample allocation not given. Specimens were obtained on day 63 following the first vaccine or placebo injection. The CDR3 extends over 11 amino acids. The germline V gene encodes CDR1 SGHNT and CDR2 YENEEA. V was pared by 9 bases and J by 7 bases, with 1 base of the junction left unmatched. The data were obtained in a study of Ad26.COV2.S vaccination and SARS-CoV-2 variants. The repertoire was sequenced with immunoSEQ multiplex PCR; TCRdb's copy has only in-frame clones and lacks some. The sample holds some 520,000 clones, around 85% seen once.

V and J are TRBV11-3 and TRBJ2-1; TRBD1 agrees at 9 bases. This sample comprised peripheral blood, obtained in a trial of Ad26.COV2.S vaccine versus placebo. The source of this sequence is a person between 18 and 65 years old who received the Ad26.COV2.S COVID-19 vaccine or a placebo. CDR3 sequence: CARTGGNEQFF. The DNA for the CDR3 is TGTGCCAGGACAGGGGGGAATGAGCAGTTCTTC. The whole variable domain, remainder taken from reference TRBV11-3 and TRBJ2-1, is EAGVVQSPRYKIIEKKQPVAFWCNPISGHNTLYWYLQNLGQGPELLIRYENEEAVDDSQLPKDRFSAERLKGVDSTLKIQPAELGDSAVYLCARTGGNEQFFGPGTRLTVL.